The sequence of this T cell receptor beta chain was determined in a study of regulatory T cells in long-lasting Graves disease. Construction of the TCR beta libraries employed iRepertoire HTBI primers in conjunction with Arm-PCR of CDR3 regions. MiXCR, run by TCRdb on the multiplex PCR reads, gives a single entry per CDR3 protein. The top ten clones hold about 15% of a sample with about 450,000 distinct CDR3 sequences, 12% to 15% of them seen once. The CDR3 is 15 residues long. Germline V gene data show CDR1 as SGHRS and CDR2 as YFSETQ. Trimming left V 4 bases short and J 8 bases short, with 19 bases between. Described time point: newly diagnosed GD, antithyroid drugs for less than 3 months. RNA isolated from PBMCs was used to make the TCR library. This clonotype was seen only a few times. The same specimen was also included in a second study, on T cells in Graves' hyperthyroidism and ophthalmopathy. That work states: The HTBI primer set drove a first-round RT-PCR of the TCR CDR3.

This TCR came from a woman in her forties or fifties with Graves disease. The material was peripheral blood mononuclear cells (PBMCs), obtained at new diagnosis, from a patient treated with antithyroid drugs. V usage is TRBV5-1 and J usage is TRBJ1-5; perhaps TRBD1 as D (6 bases). The CDR3 region is CASSPSGGGGEPQHF. For the CDR3, the DNA is TGCGCCAGCAGCCCCAGTGGGGGAGGGGGGGAGCCCCAGCATTTT.